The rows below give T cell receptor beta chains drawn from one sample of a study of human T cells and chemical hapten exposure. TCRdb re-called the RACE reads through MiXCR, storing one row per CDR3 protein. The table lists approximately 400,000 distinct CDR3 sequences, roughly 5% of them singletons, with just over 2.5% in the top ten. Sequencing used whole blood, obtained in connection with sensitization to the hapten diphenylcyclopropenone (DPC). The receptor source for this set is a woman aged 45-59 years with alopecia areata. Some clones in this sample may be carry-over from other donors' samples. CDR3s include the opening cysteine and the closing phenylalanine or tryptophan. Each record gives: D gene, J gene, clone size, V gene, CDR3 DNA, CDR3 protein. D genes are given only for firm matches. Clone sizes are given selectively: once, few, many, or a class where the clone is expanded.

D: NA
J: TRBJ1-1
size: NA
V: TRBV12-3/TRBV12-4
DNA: TGTGCCAGCATGATTTTGGGGACAACAAGACCTGAAGCTTTCTTT
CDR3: CASMILGTTRPEAFF

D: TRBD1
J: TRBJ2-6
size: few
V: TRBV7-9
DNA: TGTGCCAGCAGCGGAAACGGGGTGACAGGGCATCCTGGGGCCAACGTCCTGACTTTC
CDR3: CASSGNGVTGHPGANVLTF

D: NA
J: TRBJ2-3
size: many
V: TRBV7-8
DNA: TGTGCCAGCCGCCGCAAGGGCGGGATGGGAGATACGCAGTATTTT
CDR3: CASRRKGGMGDTQYF

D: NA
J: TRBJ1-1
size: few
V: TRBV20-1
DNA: TGCAGTGCTAGAGAGGCAGGGGCGAACACTGAAGCTTTCTTT
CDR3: CSAREAGANTEAFF

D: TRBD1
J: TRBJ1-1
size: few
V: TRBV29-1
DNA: TGCAGCGTTGGTCACGGACAGGGAGGCACTGAAGCTTTCTTT
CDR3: CSVGHGQGGTEAFF

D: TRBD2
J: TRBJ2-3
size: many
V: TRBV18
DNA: TGTGCCAGCTCACCGAGAGCGGGAGGGCCTACAGATACGCAGTATTTT
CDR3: CASSPRAGGPTDTQYF

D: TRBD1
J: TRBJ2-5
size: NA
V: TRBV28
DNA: TGTGCCAGCAGTCCCGGGACAGGAGGGTTGGAGACCCAGTACTTC
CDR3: CASSPGTGGLETQYF

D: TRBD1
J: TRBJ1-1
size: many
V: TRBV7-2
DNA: TGTGCCAGCAGCTTAGACAGGGGAAAGGGGAACACTGAAGCTTTCTTT
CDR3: CASSLDRGKGNTEAFF

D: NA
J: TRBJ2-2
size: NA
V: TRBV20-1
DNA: TGCAGTGCCTCGGCCCAGGGCGGGGAGCTGTTTTTT
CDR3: CSASAQGGELFF

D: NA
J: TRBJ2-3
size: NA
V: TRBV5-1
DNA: TGCGCCAGCAGCCGTGAGGGCCAGGGAAGGGATACGCAGTATTTT
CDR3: CASSREGQGRDTQYF

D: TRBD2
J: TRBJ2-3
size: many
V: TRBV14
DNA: TGTGCCAGCAGACTAGCGGGATCCCCTTCCTATGCGCAGTATTTT
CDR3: CASRLAGSPSYAQYF

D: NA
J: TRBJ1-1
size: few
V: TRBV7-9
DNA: TGTGCCAGCAGCTCTCCGGCAGGGCCCGAAGCTTTCTTT
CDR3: CASSSPAGPEAFF

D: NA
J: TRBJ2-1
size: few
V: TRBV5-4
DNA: TGTGCCAGCAGCTTGGAAGGTGGTGAGCAGTTCTTC
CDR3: CASSLEGGEQFF

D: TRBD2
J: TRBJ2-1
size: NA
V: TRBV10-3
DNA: TGTGCCATCGGGATAAGCGGGAGCAGAGACAATGAGCAGTTCTTC
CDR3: CAIGISGSRDNEQFF

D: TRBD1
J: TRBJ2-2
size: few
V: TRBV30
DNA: TGTGCCTGGAGTCGTCTCCGGGACAGGGGGACCGGGGAGCTGTTTTTT
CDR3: CAWSRLRDRGTGELFF

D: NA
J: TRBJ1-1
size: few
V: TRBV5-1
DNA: TGCGCCAGCAGCTTGGGAAATGGCGGGACTGAAGCTTTCTTT
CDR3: CASSLGNGGTEAFF

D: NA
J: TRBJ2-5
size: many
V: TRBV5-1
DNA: TGCGCCAGCAGTCGCGCCCTCCAAGAGACCCAGTACTTC
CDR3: CASSRALQETQYF

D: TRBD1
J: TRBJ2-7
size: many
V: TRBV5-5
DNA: TGTGCCAGCAGCTTCTTGGCAGGGGGAATATACGAGCAGTACTTC
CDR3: CASSFLAGGIYEQYF

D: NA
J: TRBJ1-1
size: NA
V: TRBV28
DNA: TGTGCCAGCAGTTTACCAGGCACGGAGAACACTGAAGCTTTCTTT
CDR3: CASSLPGTENTEAFF

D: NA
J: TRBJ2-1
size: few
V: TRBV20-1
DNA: TGCAGTGCTAGAGAGGGGGTACAGGAGCAGTTCTTC
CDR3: CSAREGVQEQFF

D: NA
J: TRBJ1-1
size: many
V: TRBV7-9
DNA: TGTGCCAGCAGCTTATTCAGTGAAGCTTTCTTT
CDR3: CASSLFSEAFF

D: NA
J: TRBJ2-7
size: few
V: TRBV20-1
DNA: TGCAGTGCTAGTAAGGACAGTACCTACGAGCAGTACTTC
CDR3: CSASKDSTYEQYF

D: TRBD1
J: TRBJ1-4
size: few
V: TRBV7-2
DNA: TGTGCCAGCAGCCCGGACAGGGGATCAGAAAAACTGTTTTTT
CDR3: CASSPDRGSEKLFF

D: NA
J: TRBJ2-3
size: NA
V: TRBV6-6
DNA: TGTGCCAGCAGCAAAAGACGGGGCGCAGATACGCAGTATTTT
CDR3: CASSKRRGADTQYF

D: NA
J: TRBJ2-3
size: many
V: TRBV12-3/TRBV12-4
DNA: TGTGCCAGCAGCCCACTAGGGGGGAGCACAGATACGCAGTATTTT
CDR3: CASSPLGGSTDTQYF

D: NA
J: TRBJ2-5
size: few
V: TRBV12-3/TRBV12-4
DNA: TGTGCCAGCACCATAGATCTGGCTACCCAGTACTTC
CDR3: CASTIDLATQYF

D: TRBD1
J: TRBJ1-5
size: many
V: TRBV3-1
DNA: TGTGCCAGCAGCCAAGACTACAGGGGGCTTCAGCCCCAGCATTTT
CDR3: CASSQDYRGLQPQHF

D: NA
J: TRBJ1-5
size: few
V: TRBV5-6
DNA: TGTGCCAGCAGCTTGGGCCCCCCCGGGACGATCAATCAGCCCCAGCATTTT
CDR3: CASSLGPPGTINQPQHF

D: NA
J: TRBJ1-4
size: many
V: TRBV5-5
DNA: TGTGCCAGCAGCTTGGAAGGAACGTCAACTAATGAAAAACTGTTTTTT
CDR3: CASSLEGTSTNEKLFF

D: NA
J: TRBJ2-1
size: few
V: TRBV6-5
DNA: TGTGCCAGCAGCCCCGTAACTCGTAATGAGCAGTTCTTC
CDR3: CASSPVTRNEQFF

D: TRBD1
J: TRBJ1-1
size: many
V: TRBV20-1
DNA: TGCAGTGCTAGGAGACAGGGGGCTGTTGAAGCTTTCTTT
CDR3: CSARRQGAVEAFF

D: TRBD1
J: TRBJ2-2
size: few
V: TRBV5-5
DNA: TGTGCCAGCACCGGACAGGGGGGACACGGGGAGCTGTTTTTT
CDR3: CASTGQGGHGELFF

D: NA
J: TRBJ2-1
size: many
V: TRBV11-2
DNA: TGTGCCAGCAGCTTAGTTTTAGGGACGAGGACCCCCAATGAGCAGTTCTTC
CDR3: CASSLVLGTRTPNEQFF

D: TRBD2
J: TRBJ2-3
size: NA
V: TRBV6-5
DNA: TGTGCCACCGCCTTAGCGGGAGGAGAAGATACGCAGTATTTT
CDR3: CATALAGGEDTQYF

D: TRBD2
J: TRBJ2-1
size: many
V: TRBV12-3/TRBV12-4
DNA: TGTGCCAGCAGTTCGCCTAGCGGGGGCCGTTCCTACAATGAGCAGTTCTTC
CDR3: CASSSPSGGRSYNEQFF

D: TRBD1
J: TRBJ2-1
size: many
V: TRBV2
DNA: TGTGCCAGCAGTGTAACCCTAAGCCCAGGGGGTAATGAGCAGTTCTTC
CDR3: CASSVTLSPGGNEQFF

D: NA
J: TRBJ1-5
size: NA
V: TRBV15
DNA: TGTGCCACCAGCAGAGGAATCGATCGTGGACAGCTCACGACTCAAAATCAGCCCCAGCATTTT
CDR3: CATSRGIDRGQLTTQNQPQHF

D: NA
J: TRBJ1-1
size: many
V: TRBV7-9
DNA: TGTGCCAGCAGCTTATTTGAGTCGAACACTGAAGCTTTCTTT
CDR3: CASSLFESNTEAFF

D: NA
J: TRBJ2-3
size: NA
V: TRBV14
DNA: TGTGCCAGCAGCGAGGGGTCTACGCAGTATTTT
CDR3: CASSEGSTQYF

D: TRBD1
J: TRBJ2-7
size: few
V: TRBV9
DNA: TGTGCCAGCAGCATCGGACAGGGAACCGAGCAGTACTTC
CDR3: CASSIGQGTEQYF

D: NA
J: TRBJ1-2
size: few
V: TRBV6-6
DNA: TGTGCCAGCAGTCCCCACCGGGGTGACCATGGCTACACCTTC
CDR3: CASSPHRGDHGYTF

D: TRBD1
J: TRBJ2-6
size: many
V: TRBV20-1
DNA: TGCAGTGCTAGAGACTGGGACAGGGGGCTAGGCGGGGCCAACGTCCTGACTTTC
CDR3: CSARDWDRGLGGANVLTF

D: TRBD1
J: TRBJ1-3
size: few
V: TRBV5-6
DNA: TGTGCCAGCAGCAACGACAGGGGGCAAATTGGAAACACCATATATTTT
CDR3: CASSNDRGQIGNTIYF

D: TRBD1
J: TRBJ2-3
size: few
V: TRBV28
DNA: TGTGCCAGCAGTTGGACAGGGACCACAGATACGCAGTATTTT
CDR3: CASSWTGTTDTQYF

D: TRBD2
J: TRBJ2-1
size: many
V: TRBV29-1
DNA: TGCAACCTACCACTAGCGGGGGCCGTTGGGTCCTACAATGAGCAGTTCTTC
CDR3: CNLPLAGAVGSYNEQFF

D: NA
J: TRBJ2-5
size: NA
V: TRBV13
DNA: TGTTCCAGCAGCTTGGGACGGTTAATAGAAACCCAGTACTTC
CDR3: CSSSLGRLIETQYF

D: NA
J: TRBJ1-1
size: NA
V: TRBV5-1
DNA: TGCGCCAGCGGGGAAGTGAACACTGAAGCTTTCTTT
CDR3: CASGEVNTEAFF

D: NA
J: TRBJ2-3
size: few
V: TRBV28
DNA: TGTGCCAGCAGTTTAATCACGAATACGCAGTATTTT
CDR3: CASSLITNTQYF

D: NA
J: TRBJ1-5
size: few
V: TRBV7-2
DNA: TGTGCCAGCAGCTTAGGATGGCCTAGATACACGGTCGAGCAGCCCCAGCATTTT
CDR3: CASSLGWPRYTVEQPQHF

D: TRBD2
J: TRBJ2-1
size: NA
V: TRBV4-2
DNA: TGTGCCAGCTACTCGGGGGGCAATGAGCAGTTCTTC
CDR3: CASYSGGNEQFF

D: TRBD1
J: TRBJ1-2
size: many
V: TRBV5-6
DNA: TGTGCCAGCAGCCGGGGACAGGCGTTCTATGGCTACACCTTC
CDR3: CASSRGQAFYGYTF

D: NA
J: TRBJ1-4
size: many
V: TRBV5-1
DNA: TGCGCCAGCAGCCAGACACCAGCAACTAATGAAAAACTGTTTTTT
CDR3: CASSQTPATNEKLFF

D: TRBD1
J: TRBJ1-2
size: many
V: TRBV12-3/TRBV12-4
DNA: TGTGCCAGCCTGGGGGGGCAGGGGGACTATGGCTACACCTTC
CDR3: CASLGGQGDYGYTF

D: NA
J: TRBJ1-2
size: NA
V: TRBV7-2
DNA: TGTGCCAGCAGCTCTGCCCCTGGGAGCTACACCTTC
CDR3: CASSSAPGSYTF

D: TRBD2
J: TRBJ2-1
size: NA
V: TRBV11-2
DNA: TGTGCCAGCAGCGCAATAGCGGGAGCTATCTACAATGAGCAGTTCTTC
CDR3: CASSAIAGAIYNEQFF

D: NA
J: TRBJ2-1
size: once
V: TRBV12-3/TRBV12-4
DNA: TGTGCCAGCAGTTTAGCGCGAGCTTACAATGAGCAGTTCTTC
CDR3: CASSLARAYNEQFF

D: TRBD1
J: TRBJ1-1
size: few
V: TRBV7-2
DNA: TGTGCCAGCAGCGCACAGGGGGCGCAGGGCACTGAAGCTTTCTTT
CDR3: CASSAQGAQGTEAFF